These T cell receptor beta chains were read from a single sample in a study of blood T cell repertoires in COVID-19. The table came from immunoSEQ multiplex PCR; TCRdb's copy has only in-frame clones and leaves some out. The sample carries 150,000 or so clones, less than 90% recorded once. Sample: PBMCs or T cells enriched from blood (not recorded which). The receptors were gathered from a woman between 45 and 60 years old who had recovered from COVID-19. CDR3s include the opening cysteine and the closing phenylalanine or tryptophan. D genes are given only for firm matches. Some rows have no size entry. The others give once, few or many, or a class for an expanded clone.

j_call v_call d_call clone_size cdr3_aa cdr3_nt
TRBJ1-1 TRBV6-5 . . CASSYSYPGMNTEAFF TGTGCCAGCAGTTACTCTTATCCAGGAATGAACACTGAAGCTTTCTTT
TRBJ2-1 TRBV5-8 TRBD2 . CASSLTGGTYNEQFF TGTGCCAGCAGCTTGACGGGGGGTACCTACAATGAGCAGTTCTTC
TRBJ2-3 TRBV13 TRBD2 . CASSASGRGTDTQYF TGTGCCAGCAGCGCGAGCGGGAGGGGCACAGATACGCAGTATTTT
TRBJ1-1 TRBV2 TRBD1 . CGSNLGQGNTEAFF TGTGGATCGAACCTGGGACAGGGAAACACTGAAGCTTTCTTT
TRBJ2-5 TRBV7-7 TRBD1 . CASSLSAGGVSQTQYF TGTGCCAGCAGCTTAAGTGCAGGGGGCGTTTCCCAGACCCAGTACTTC
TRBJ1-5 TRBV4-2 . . CASSQEGGQPQHF TGTGCCAGCAGCCAAGAGGGGGGGCAGCCCCAGCATTTT
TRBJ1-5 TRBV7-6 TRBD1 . CASSLGQGDLGQPQHF TGTGCCAGCAGCTTGGGACAGGGGGATTTAGGTCAGCCCCAGCATTTT
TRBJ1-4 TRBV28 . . CASTTHGEKLFF TGTGCCAGCACCACCCACGGGGAAAAACTGTTTTTT
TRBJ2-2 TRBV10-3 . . CAISESGQINTGELFF TGTGCCATCAGTGAGTCGGGGCAGATAAACACCGGGGAGCTGTTTTTT
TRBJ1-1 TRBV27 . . CASSLQGRYTEAFF TGTGCCAGCAGTTTACAGGGGAGATACACTGAAGCTTTCTTT
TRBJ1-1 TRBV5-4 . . CASSHRTERTEAFF TGTGCCAGCAGCCATCGGACAGAACGCACTGAAGCTTTCTTT
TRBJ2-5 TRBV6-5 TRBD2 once CASSRGTSGQETQYF TGTGCCAGCAGCCGCGGGACTAGCGGCCAAGAGACCCAGTACTTC
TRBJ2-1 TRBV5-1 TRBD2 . CASSLTSGSYNEQFF TGCGCCAGCAGCTTGACTAGCGGAAGCTACAATGAGCAGTTCTTC
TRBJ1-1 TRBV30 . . CAWSSQAPEAFF TGTGCCTGGAGTTCCCAGGCGCCTGAAGCTTTCTTT
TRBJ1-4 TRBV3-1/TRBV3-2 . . CASSQAFVGQNEKLFF TGTGCCAGCAGCCAAGCCTTCGTTGGACAAAATGAAAAACTGTTTTTT
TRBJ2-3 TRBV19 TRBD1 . CASGQGVTDTQYF TGTGCCAGCGGACAGGGAGTAACAGATACGCAGTATTTT
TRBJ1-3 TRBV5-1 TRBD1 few CASSSRTGAGNTIYF TGCGCCAGCAGCTCAAGGACAGGGGCTGGAAACACCATATATTTT
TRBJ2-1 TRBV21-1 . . CASSHPGGQGPNEQFF TGTGCCAGCAGCCATCCCGGGGGACAGGGGCCAAATGAGCAGTTCTTC
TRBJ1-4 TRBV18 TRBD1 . CASSLQERDRNEKLFF TGTGCCAGCTCACTCCAAGAGAGGGACAGAAATGAAAAACTGTTTTTT
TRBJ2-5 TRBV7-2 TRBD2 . CASSVGLAGGSKTQYF TGTGCCAGCAGCGTAGGACTAGCGGGGGGAAGCAAGACCCAGTACTTC
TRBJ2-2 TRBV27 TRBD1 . CASSSRQGRNTGELFF TGTGCCAGCAGTTCCCGACAGGGCAGGAACACCGGGGAGCTGTTTTTT
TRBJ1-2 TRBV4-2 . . CASSQDVREPYGYTF TGTGCCAGCAGCCAAGACGTCCGGGAACCCTATGGCTACACCTTC
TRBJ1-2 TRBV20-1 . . CSASEGGSPYGYTF TGCAGTGCTAGTGAGGGGGGGTCTCCGTATGGCTACACCTTC
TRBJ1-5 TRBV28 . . CASSLPGKDQPQHF TGTGCCAGCAGTTTACCAGGGAAGGATCAGCCCCAGCATTTT
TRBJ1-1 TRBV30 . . CAWSRGWTEAFF TGTGCCTGGAGCCGGGGTTGGACTGAAGCTTTCTTT
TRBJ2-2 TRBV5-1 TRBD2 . CASSLARERVTGELFF TGCGCCAGCAGCTTGGCGCGGGAGAGGGTCACCGGGGAGCTGTTTTTT
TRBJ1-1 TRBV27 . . CASSTLPTDEAFF TGTGCCAGCAGTACCCTCCCGACAGATGAAGCTTTCTTT
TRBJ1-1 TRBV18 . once CASSPAAGNTEAFF TGTGCCAGCTCACCCGCGGCGGGCAACACTGAAGCTTTCTTT
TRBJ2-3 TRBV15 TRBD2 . CATSRVPSGGKDTQYF TGTGCCACCAGCAGAGTACCTAGCGGGGGGAAAGATACGCAGTATTTT
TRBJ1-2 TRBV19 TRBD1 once CASSIEYRGGYTF TGTGCCAGTAGTATTGAATACAGGGGTGGCTACACCTTC
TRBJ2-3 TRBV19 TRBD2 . CASSISKRDPDTQYF TGTGCCAGTAGTATATCTAAGCGGGACCCAGATACGCAGTATTTT
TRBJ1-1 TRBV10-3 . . CATRPAGFTEAFF TGTGCCACCCGCCCGGCGGGTTTCACTGAAGCTTTCTTT
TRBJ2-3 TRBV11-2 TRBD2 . CASSSAAGESTDTQYF TGTGCCAGCAGCTCCGCGGCGGGGGAGAGCACAGATACGCAGTATTTT
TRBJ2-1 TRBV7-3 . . CASSPPGSSSYNEQFF TGTGCCAGCAGCCCCCCGGGGTCCAGCTCCTACAATGAGCAGTTCTTC
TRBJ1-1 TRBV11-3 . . CASSRPQAGTEAFF TGTGCCAGCAGCCGCCCCCAGGCGGGCACTGAAGCTTTCTTT
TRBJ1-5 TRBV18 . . CASSPQGSNQPQHF TGTGCCAGCTCACCTCAGGGTAGCAATCAGCCCCAGCATTTT
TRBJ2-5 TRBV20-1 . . CSWGPETQYF TGCAGTTGGGGGCCCGAGACCCAGTACTTC
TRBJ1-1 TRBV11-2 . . CASSLDRTVEAFF TGTGCCAGCAGCTTAGATAGGACAGTTGAAGCTTTCTTT
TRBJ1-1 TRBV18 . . CASSPPGTAEAFF TGTGCCAGCTCACCACCGGGGACTGCGGAAGCTTTCTTT
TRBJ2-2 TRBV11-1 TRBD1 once CATQGDSQTGELFF TGTGCCACCCAAGGGGACAGCCAAACCGGGGAGCTGTTTTTT
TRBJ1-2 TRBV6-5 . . CASSSTPQGNYGYTF TGTGCCAGCAGTTCAACCCCACAGGGAAACTATGGCTACACCTTC
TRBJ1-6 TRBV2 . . CASSGAGMGSPLHF TGTGCCAGCAGTGGCGCAGGCATGGGTTCACCCCTCCACTTT
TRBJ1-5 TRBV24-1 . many CATSDFEGPQHF TGTGCCACCAGTGATTTTGAGGGGCCCCAGCATTTT
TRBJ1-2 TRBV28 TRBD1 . CASSRTGDYGYTF TGTGCCAGCAGTCGGACAGGGGACTATGGCTACACCTTC
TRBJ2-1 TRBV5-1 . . CASSLDGPGEFF TGCGCCAGCAGCCTAGACGGACCGGGGGAGTTCTTC
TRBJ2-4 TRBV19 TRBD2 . CASMEGGLDKNIQYF TGTGCCAGTATGGAGGGAGGGCTTGACAAAAACATTCAGTACTTC
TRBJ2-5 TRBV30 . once CAWTGGPETQYF TGTGCCTGGACAGGGGGGCCAGAGACCCAGTACTTC
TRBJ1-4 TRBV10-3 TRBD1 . CAISDPETGGLLFF TGTGCCATCAGTGACCCGGAGACAGGGGGGTTACTGTTTTTT
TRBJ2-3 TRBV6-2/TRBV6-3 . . CASSYPGLEIGTQYF TGTGCCAGCAGTTACCCAGGGCTGGAGATTGGGACGCAGTATTTT
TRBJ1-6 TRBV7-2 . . CASNLGSSYNSPLHF TGTGCCAGCAACCTAGGGAGCTCCTATAATTCACCCCTCCACTTT
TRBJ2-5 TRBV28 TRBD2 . CASRDLAGGLPYQETQYF TGTGCCAGCAGAGATCTAGCGGGGGGGCTCCCTTACCAAGAGACCCAGTACTTC
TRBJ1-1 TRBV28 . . CASNDGGDTEAFF TGTGCCAGCAACGATGGGGGGGACACTGAAGCTTTCTTT
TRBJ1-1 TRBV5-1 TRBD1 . CASSLLGQENTEAFF TGCGCCAGCAGCTTGCTTGGACAGGAGAACACTGAAGCTTTCTTT
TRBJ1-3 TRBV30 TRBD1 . CAWSYRGLPSGNTIYF TGTGCCTGGAGTTATAGGGGGCTGCCCTCTGGAAACACCATATATTTT
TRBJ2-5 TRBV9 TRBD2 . CASSTGLAETQYF TGTGCCAGCAGCACGGGACTAGCAGAGACCCAGTACTTC